The present entry profiles one T cell receptor beta chain with its context. This clonotype was found many times. This clone's antigen is unknown. Base qualities are not recorded, but no much larger clone differs from it by a single base. TCR cDNA was synthesized by 5'RACE template switching, which introduced a universal primer site and unique molecular identifiers. Priming for cDNA synthesis came from both the TCR alpha and TCR beta constant segments. Library amplification used two PCR steps, and the second PCR step added sample barcodes and sequencing adapters. Libraries were sequenced on Illumina HiSeq 2500 (2x100 bp) or NovaSeq (2x150 bp). The source study handled its data this way. Reads were demultiplexed and collapsed into UMI consensus sequences with MIGEC, and V(D)J alignment was performed with MiXCR. Clonotypes responding to the vaccine were identified with edgeR on replicate PBMC samples, with the criteria of FDR below 0.01 and a log2 fold change above 5 up to day 15. CD4 or CD8 identity was assigned to each bulk clonotype according to whether the clonotype was present at higher abundance in the sequenced CD4 repertoire or the sequenced CD8 repertoire. TCRdb reworked the public reads: Q25 trimming with fastp, MiXCR clone assembly, productive beta chains retained. Rows with one shared CDR3 protein collapse into an entry with the most common genes and DNA. These V and J calls rely on TCRdb rather than the paper's analysis. For this sample the table gives about 400,000 distinct CDR3 sequences, of which 6.2% were detected only once. About 15% of the sample comes from the top ten.

The treatment or condition label, as the study defines it: live attenuated yellow fever vaccine strain. Two biological replicates of bulk PBMCs were collected at each blood-draw timepoint. PBMCs were isolated from peripheral blood using a standard Ficoll-Paque protocol. TriZol was used to extract RNA from bulk PBMCs, from CD4 and CD8 fractions, and from dextramer-positive and dextramer-negative fractions. The data stem from a study of T cells after yellow fever vaccination (dated by TCRdb to 2018 to 2020). With respect to the entire study: The SMART-Seq v4 Ultra Low Input RNA kit was used to prepare libraries from fractions with low cell numbers. Blood samples were taken at several timepoints before and after primary and secondary immunization, and bulk PBMC replicates and cell subsets were isolated. To track T-cell clones before and after primary and booster YFV17D yellow fever vaccination, bulk TCR alpha and beta repertoires were sequenced longitudinally. Two healthy male donors made up the cohort, one aged 18 to 30 years and the other aged 30 to 40 years. Paper-wide results and their limitations: Most clones expanded after primary vaccination were re-detected after the booster (about 96% of CD4 and around 88% of CD8), suggesting broad memory maintenance. Computational filtering was needed because FACS-sorted repertoires could contain abundant contaminating clonotypes from the bulk population. A small share of clonotypes occurred in both CD4 and CD8 compartments, likely arising from convergent recombination. Compared with the primary T-cell response, the secondary T-cell response was weaker but faster, peaking on day 5 rather than day 15. Because the study included only two donors, the extent to which the findings can be generalized is limited.

This receptor was obtained from a man aged 25-45 years who received the YFV17D yellow fever vaccine. The source was PBMCs, collected 5 days after the yellow fever booster vaccination.

At the DNA level, the sequence is TGCAGCGTTGTAGTTCAGGCAGATACGCAGTATTTT. This is translated as CSVVVQADTQYF. The chain uses TRBV29-1 and TRBJ2-3, with an unclear D gene assignment. Including the terminal cysteine and phenylalanine, the CDR3 comprises 12 residues. Only the CDR3 region is kept as DNA, spanning 36 bases read in frame from base 1. Looking up the germline V gene yields CDR1 SQVTM and CDR2 ANQGSEA. V lost 4 bases and J lost 4 bases; the stretch between them is 9 bases long.